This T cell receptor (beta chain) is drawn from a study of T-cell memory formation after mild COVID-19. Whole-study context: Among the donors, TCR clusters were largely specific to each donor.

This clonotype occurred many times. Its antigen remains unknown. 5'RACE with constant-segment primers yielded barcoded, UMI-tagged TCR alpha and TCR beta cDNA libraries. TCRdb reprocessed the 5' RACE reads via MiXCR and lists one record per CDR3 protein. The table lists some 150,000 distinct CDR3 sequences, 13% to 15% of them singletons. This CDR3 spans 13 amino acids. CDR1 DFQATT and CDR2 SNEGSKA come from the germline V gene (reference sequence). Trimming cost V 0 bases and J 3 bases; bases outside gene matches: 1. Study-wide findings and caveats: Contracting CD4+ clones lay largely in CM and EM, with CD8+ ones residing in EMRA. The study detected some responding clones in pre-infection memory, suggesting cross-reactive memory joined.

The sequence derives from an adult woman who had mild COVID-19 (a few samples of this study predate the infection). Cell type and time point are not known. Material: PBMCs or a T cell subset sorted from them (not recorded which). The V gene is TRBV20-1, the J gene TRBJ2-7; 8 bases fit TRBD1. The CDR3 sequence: CSAREDRDYEQYF. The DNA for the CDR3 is TGCAGTGCTAGAGAGGACAGGGACTACGAGCAGTACTTC.